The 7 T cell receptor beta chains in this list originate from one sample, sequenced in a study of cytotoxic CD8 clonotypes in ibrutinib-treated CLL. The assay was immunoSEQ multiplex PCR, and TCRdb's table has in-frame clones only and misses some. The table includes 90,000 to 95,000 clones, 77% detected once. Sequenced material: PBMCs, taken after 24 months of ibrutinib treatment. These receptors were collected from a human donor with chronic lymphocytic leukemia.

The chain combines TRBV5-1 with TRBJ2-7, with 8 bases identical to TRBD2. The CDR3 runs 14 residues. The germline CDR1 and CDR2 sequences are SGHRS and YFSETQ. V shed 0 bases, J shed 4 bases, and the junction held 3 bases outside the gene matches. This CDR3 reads CASSLGTSFYEQYF. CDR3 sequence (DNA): TGCGCCAGCAGCTTGGGGACTAGCTTTTACGAGCAGTACTTC.

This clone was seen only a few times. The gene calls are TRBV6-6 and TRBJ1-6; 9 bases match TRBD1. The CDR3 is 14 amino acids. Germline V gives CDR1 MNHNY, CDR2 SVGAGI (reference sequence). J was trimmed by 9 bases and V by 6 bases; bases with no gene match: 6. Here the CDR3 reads CASSPGQGASPLHF. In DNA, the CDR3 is TGTGCCAGCAGCCCGGGACAGGGAGCTTCACCCCTCCACTTT.

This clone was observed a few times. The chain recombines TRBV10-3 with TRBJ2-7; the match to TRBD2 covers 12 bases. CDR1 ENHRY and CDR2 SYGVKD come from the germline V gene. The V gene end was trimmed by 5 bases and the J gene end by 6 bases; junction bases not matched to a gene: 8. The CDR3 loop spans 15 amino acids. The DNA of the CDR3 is TGTGCCATCAGTCAGCGACTAGCGGGAGACAGCGAGCAGTACTTC. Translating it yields CAISQRLAGDSEQYF.

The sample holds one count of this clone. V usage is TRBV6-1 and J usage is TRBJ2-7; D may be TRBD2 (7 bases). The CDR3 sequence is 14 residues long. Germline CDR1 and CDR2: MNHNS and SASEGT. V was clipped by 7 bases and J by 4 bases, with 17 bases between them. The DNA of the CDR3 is TGTGCCAGCAACATAGGGGGGGCAATTTACGAGCAGTACTTC. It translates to CASNIGGAIYEQYF.

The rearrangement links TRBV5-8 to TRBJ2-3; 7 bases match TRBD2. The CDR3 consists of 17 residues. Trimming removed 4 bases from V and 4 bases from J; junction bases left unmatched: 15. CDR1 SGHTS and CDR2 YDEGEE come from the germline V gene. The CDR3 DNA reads TGTGCCAGCAGCCAAGGGGACTTTACTAGCGCTGCAGATACGCAGTATTTT. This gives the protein CASSQGDFTSAADTQYF.

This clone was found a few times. The CDR3 sequence is CASTLKGENTEAFF. CDR3 nucleotides: TGTGCCAGCACCTTGAAGGGGGAGAACACTGAAGCTTTCTTT. J is TRBJ1-1 and V is TRBV2, with a tentative D call TRBD1 (6 bases). Germline CDR1 and CDR2: SNHLY and FYNNEI. The CDR3 is made up of 14 amino acids. V was trimmed by 7 bases and J by 1 base, leaving 13 bases between them.

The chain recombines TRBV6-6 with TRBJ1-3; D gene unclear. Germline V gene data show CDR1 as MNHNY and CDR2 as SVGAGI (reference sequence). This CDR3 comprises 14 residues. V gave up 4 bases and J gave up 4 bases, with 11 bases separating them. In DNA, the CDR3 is TGTGCCAGCAGTTCGCCCATTCAAGGAAACACCATATATTTT. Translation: CASSSPIQGNTIYF.